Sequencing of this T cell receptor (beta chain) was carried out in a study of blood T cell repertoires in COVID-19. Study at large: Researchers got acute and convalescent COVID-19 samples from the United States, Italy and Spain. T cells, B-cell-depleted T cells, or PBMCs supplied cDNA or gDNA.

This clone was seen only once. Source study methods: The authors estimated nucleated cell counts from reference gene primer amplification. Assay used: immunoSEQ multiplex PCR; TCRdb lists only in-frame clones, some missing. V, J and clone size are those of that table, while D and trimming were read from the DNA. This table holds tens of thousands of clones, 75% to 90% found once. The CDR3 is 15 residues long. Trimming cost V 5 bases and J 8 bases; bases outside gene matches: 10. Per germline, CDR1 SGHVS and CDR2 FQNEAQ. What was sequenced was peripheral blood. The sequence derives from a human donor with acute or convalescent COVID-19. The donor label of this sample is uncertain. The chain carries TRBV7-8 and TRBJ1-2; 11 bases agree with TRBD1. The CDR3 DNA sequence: TGTGCCAGCAGCCGAGGACAGGGGGCTTCTGAGGGCTACACCTTC. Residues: CASSRGQGASEGYTF.